This T cell receptor beta chain emerged from a study of blood T cell repertoires in COVID-19. Looking at the study overall: Collection of acute and convalescent COVID-19 samples took place in the United States, Italy and Spain. Sources were T cells, B-cell-depleted T cells, or PBMCs; the material itself was cDNA or gDNA.

The trim removed 10 bases at V and 4 bases at J, leaving 11 bases unmatched. The germline CDR1 and CDR2 sequences are MDHEN and SYDVKM. This CDR3 comprises 16 residues. Original analysis: Reference gene primer amplification yielded estimated nucleated cell counts. TCRdb's table, derived via immunoSEQ multiplex PCR, lists solely in-frame clones and lacks some. V and J calls and clone size come straight from that table; D and trimming were deduced from the DNA. This table has 150,000 to 200,000 clones, 83% appearing once. Sequencing was carried out using peripheral blood. The sequence derives from a woman aged 70-85 years with COVID-19, enrolled during active disease. The chain recombines TRBV28 with TRBJ2-5; 14 positions agree with TRBD2. Written as DNA, the CDR3 is TGTGCCACCCAGGGACTAGCGGGAGTTGGGGGAGAGACCCAGTACTTC. It is translated as CATQGLAGVGGETQYF.